This TCR beta chain derives from a study of blood T cells in healthy people across ages. Whole-study context: T cells yielded about one barcoded beta molecule per two cells through template switching.

Turning to this clonotype: The antigen is not known.

CDR3 length equals 16 residues. Germline V lookup: CDR1 SQVTM, CDR2 ANQGSEA. The V segment lost 3 bases and the J segment 6 bases; nucleotides outside the gene matches: 9. Whenever a sample was processed, at least 7 million PBMCs were isolated. Together with a sample-barcoded 5' primer, a J-beta primer mix was included in a second PCR lasting about 7 to 11 cycles. Via MiXCR, TCRdb re-called the 5' RACE reads, giving one row per CDR3 protein. The sample has 800,000 to 1,300,000 distinct CDR3 sequences, approximately 25% seen once. Points from the study as a whole: A greater number of naive CD4+ cells and higher diversity distinguished long-lived donors from aged donors.

The sample was also reused in another study, on T cells of mothers and their children.

Sequencing input: blood. This clonotype was sampled from a girl aged 2 to 9 in good health. The V call is TRBV29-1, the J call TRBJ2-1; 12 bases match TRBD2. CDR3 protein: CSVESTSGGPPNEQFF. As DNA, the CDR3 is TGCAGCGTTGAGTCGACTAGCGGGGGACCCCCCAATGAGCAGTTCTTC.